Below, 28 T cell receptor beta chains from the same sample are listed, as sequenced in a study of OX40 agonist ivuxolimab in advanced cancers. Libraries came from the immunoSEQ multiplex PCR assay. TCRdb stores this immuneACCESS table with in-frame sequences only. Part of the clones is absent; in the studies checked, under half of the shortfall reflects unresolved V genes, and no reason is known for the rest. In this sample the table shows approximately 58,000 clones, approximately 91% of which occur a single time. 0.76% of the sample is in the top ten clones. This material consisted of CD4+ or CD8+ T cells sorted from blood, taken in a trial of the OX40 agonist ivuxolimab. These receptors all come from an adult with an advanced solid tumor such as melanoma, head and neck, liver or kidney cancer.

This chain uses TRBV5-6 with TRBJ2-1; D not certain. Germline V gene data show CDR1 as SGHDT and CDR2 as YYEEEE. The CDR3 runs 16 residues. V lost 2 bases and J lost 0, with 12 bases in between. The CDR3 bases are TGTGCCAGCAGCTTCCCTCCTTCGAACTCCTACAATGAGCAGTTCTTC. As protein: CASSFPPSNSYNEQFF.

V usage is TRBV20-1 and J usage is TRBJ2-1; the D is unclear. The CDR3 covers 11 residues. Between the trimmed V and J ends, which lost 1 base and 8 bases, there was a span of 6 bases. The germline V gene has CDR1 DFQATT and CDR2 SNEGSKA (reference sequence). CDR3 bases: TGCAGTGCTAGAGCTAGTCATGAGCAGTTCTTC. It codes for CSARASHEQFF.

CDR3 sequence: CSVDREGYTF. DNA of the CDR3: TGCAGCGTTGACAGGGAAGGCTACACCTTC. The chain has TRBV29-1 and TRBJ1-2; perhaps TRBD1 as D (5 bases). The CDR3 length is 10 residues. The germline V and J ends were trimmed by 3 bases and 8 bases, with 7 bases remaining between them. Germline values: CDR1 SQVTM, CDR2 ANQGSEA.

This chain connects TRBV7-8 to TRBJ1-2; weak D call: TRBD1 (6 bases). Looked up from germline, CDR1 is SGHVS and CDR2 is FQNEAQ. The CDR3 totals 15 residues. V lost 3 bases and J lost 5, with 16 bases in between. CDR3 loop: CASSLVRTAEYGYTF. The CDR3 DNA sequence: TGTGCCAGCAGCTTGGTCCGGACAGCCGAATATGGCTACACCTTC.

V and J are TRBV19 and TRBJ1-5; D perhaps matches TRBD1 (6 bases). The CDR3 sequence is 14 residues long. Germline V gene data show CDR1 as LNHDA and CDR2 as SQIVND (reference sequence). Trimming took 5 bases from V and 3 from J, leaving 11 bases between them. The DNA for the CDR3 is TGTGCCAGTAGTTCACAGGGATACAATCAGCCCCAGCATTTT. This encodes CASSSQGYNQPQHF.

This clone was counted once. The rearrangement joins TRBV19 to TRBJ1-5; no definite D call. Germline V lookup: CDR1 LNHDA, CDR2 SQIVND (reference sequence). The CDR3 is 12 amino acids. V was cut by 7 bases and J by 4 bases, with 8 bases left in between. DNA for the CDR3: TGTGCCAGTAACAGACCGAATCAGCCCCAGCATTTT. As protein: CASNRPNQPQHF.

This clone has a handful of counts. J is TRBJ2-7 and V is TRBV21-1; the DNA was not used to check the table's D call, TRBD2. TRBV21-1 is flagged as a pseudogene. CDR3 size: 14 residues. In DNA, the CDR3 is TGTGCCAGAGTCTCCGGGACTAGCGGGCCTGAGCAGTACTTC. Translating gives CARVSGTSGPEQYF.

The chain carries TRBV7-2 and TRBJ2-1; 8 bases line up with TRBD2. With 6 bases clipped from V and 8 bases from J, the junction kept 12 bases outside the gene matches. The CDR3 has 15 amino acids. CDR1 is SGHTA, CDR2 FQGNSA, per germline. Written as DNA, the CDR3 is TGTGCCAGCAGTCTATTACTAGCGGCCGCCGATGAGCAGTTCTTC. It is translated as CASSLLLAAADEQFF.

The CDR3 is CASTPRSGGGDTQYF. The CDR3 DNA is TGTGCCAGCACCCCCCGGTCGGGAGGGGGGGATACGCAGTATTTT. The gene calls are TRBV7-9 and TRBJ2-3, with 8 bases fitting TRBD2. The V gene end was trimmed by 7 bases and the J gene end by 6 bases; junction bases not matched to a gene: 12. CDR1 is SEHNR, CDR2 FQNEAQ, per germline (reference sequence). The CDR3 is 15 amino acids. Combining the CDR3 with reference TRBV7-9 and TRBJ2-3 gives the whole variable domain DTGVSQNPRHKITKRGQNVTFRCDPISEHNRLYWYRQTLGQGPEFLTYFQNEAQLEKSRLLSDRFSAERPKGSFSTLEIQRTEQGDSAMYLCASTPRSGGGDTQYFGPGTRLTVL.

With regard to this clone: The same CDR3 arises from other DNA sequences in this sample as well. The rearrangement uses TRBV19 and TRBJ2-5, with D possibly called TRBD1 or TRBD2 (5 bases each). Per germline, CDR1 LNHDA and CDR2 SQIVND (reference sequence). With 5 bases removed from V and 5 bases from J, the gap between germline ends came to 9 bases. CDR3 size: 12 residues. DNA for the CDR3: TGTGCCAGTAGTGAGGGGTGGGAGACCCAGTACTTC. This codes for CASSEGWETQYF.

This clone showed up just once. The CDR3 sequence is CASSYPSGRTPNEQFF. The CDR3 coding sequence is TGTGCCAGCAGTTACCCGAGCGGGAGAACCCCCAATGAGCAGTTCTTC. V gene TRBV6-5 combines with J gene TRBJ2-1; the match to TRBD2 covers 8 bases. From germline, CDR1 is MNHEY and CDR2 SVGAGI. There are 16 residues in the CDR3. Trimming removed 2 bases from V and 6 bases from J; junction bases left unmatched: 9.

The rearrangement links TRBV7-2 to TRBJ1-4; 8 bases are a match to TRBD1. Looked up from germline, CDR1 is SGHTA and CDR2 is FQGNSA. The CDR3 runs to 14 residues. V gave up 5 bases and J gave up 7 bases; unmatched junction bases: 6. CDR3 amino acids: CASSHRGEGEKLFF. The CDR3 region has the DNA TGTGCCAGCAGCCACAGGGGGGAGGGTGAAAAACTGTTTTTT.

CDR3 protein: CASSAPLGSGAGELFF. CDR3 coding DNA: TGTGCCAGCAGCGCGCCCCTGGGTAGCGGGGCCGGGGAGCTGTTTTTT. The chain combines TRBV7-3 with TRBJ2-2; 8 nucleotides match TRBD2. The CDR3 has 16 amino acids. The germline gives CDR1 SGHTA, CDR2 FQGTGA. J was trimmed by 6 bases and V by 5 bases; bases with no gene match: 11.

The J gene is TRBJ2-4, the V gene TRBV9; D is undetermined. CDR3 length: 12 amino acids. Trimming took 4 bases from V and 7 from J, leaving 9 bases between them. In germline, CDR1 is SGDLS, CDR2 YYNGEE. The CDR3 reads CASSPGGNIQYF. CDR3 nucleotides: TGTGCCAGCAGCCCAGGCGGCAACATTCAGTACTTC.

V usage is TRBV7-9 and J usage is TRBJ2-3; a possible D gene is TRBD2 (6 bases). Deletions cut 3 bases from V and 4 bases from J, with 14 bases between. The germline CDR1 and CDR2 sequences are SEHNR and FQNEAQ (reference sequence). The CDR3 spans 15 residues. In DNA form, the CDR3 reads TGTGCCAGCAGCTTGCCCGGGGGAGGTGCAGATACGCAGTATTTT. Its protein product is CASSLPGGGADTQYF.

In nucleotides, the CDR3 is TGCGCCAGCAGCTTCCCCGGGACAGGGGTCTACGAGCAGTACTTC. Encoded protein: CASSFPGTGVYEQYF. The rearrangement uses TRBV5-1 and TRBJ2-7, with TRBD1 matching over 10 bases. The V and J ends lost 2 bases and 3 bases, in that order; junction bases with no gene match: 5. Germline CDR1 is SGHRS and CDR2 is YFSETQ. The CDR3 contains 15 residues.

The rearrangement joins TRBV5-4 to TRBJ1-2; no clear D. Trimming left V 2 bases short and J 0 bases short, with 8 bases between. Looked up from germline, CDR1 is SGHNT and CDR2 is YYREEE (reference sequence). This CDR3 spans 14 amino acids. The CDR3 reads CASSFRTPNYGYTF. The CDR3 DNA sequence: TGTGCCAGCAGCTTTAGGACTCCTAACTATGGCTACACCTTC.

The chain links TRBV4-1 to TRBJ2-3; D is unresolved. Germline CDR1 MGHRA, CDR2 YSYEKL. Trimming shortened V by 0 bases and J by 3 bases, and 13 bases separated the two germline ends. The CDR3 spans 16 residues. As DNA, the CDR3 is TGCGCCAGCAGCCAAGACCGAGGTAGTGGTACAGATACGCAGTATTTT. It yields the protein CASSQDRGSGTDTQYF.

The DNA of the CDR3 is TGTGCCAGCAGCCCAAGGTACGATCAGCCCCAGCATTTT. This translates into CASSPRYDQPQHF. V and J are TRBV4-2 and TRBJ1-5; no clear D. CDR1 is LGHNA and CDR2 is YNFKEQ in the germline V gene. V lost 4 bases and J lost 5, with 9 bases in between. This CDR3 has 13 residues.

The CDR3 nucleotides read TGTGCCAGCTCACCCACGACTAGCGGGAGGCATGAGCAGTTCTTC. Residues: CASSPTTSGRHEQFF. This chain connects TRBV18 to TRBJ2-1; 13 positions match TRBD2. V gave up 3 bases and J gave up 8 bases; unmatched junction bases: 4. CDR3 length: 15 residues. CDR1 and CDR2 from the germline V gene are KGHSH and LQKENI.

The gene calls are TRBV6-1 and TRBJ2-7; TRBD2 might be the D (6 bases). The CDR3 totals 14 residues. V shed 2 bases and J shed 3 bases, with 11 bases lying between them. CDR1 is MNHNS, CDR2 SASEGT, per germline. The CDR3 DNA follows: TGTGCCAGCAGTGAACTGGGAGGTAGCTACGAGCAGTACTTC. The encoded protein is CASSELGGSYEQYF.

The chain couples TRBV11-2 to TRBJ1-3; D not certain. Germline V gene sequence: CDR1 SGHAT, CDR2 FQNNGV. Trimming removed 3 bases at V and 0 bases at J, with 6 bases between. This CDR3 contains 14 residues. CDR3 DNA: TGTGCCAGCAGCTTGCCGTCCTCTGGAAACACCATATATTTT. Translation gives CASSLPSSGNTIYF.

This chain links TRBV18 with TRBJ1-4; a weak D match, TRBD1 (5 bases). Germline V gene data show CDR1 as KGHSH and CDR2 as LQKENI. This CDR3 is built from 12 residues. Trimming took off 3 bases at V and 7 bases at J, with 6 bases between the two ends. CDR3 amino acids: CASSPQGEKLFF. In DNA form, the CDR3 reads TGTGCCAGCTCACCCCAGGGTGAAAAACTGTTTTTT.

V usage is TRBV4-1 and J usage is TRBJ2-2; D ambiguous. Germline V gene data show CDR1 as MGHRA and CDR2 as YSYEKL. V was pared by 0 bases and J by 5 bases, with 7 bases between. CDR3 size: 14 residues. CDR3 sequence: CASSQDVQTGELFF. The CDR3 coding sequence is TGCGCCAGCAGCCAAGATGTACAAACCGGGGAGCTGTTTTTT.

The rearrangement uses TRBV5-1 and TRBJ1-3; D might be TRBD1 (6 bases). Germline V lookup: CDR1 SGHRS, CDR2 YFSETQ. The CDR3 length is 13 residues. The V end was cut by 2 bases, the J end by 4 bases, with 7 bases between. CDR3: CASSFQGGNTIYF. The CDR3 DNA follows: TGCGCCAGCAGCTTCCAGGGGGGAAACACCATATATTTT. Full variable domain (missing parts from reference TRBV5-1 and TRBJ1-3): KAGVTQTPRYLIKTRGQQVTLSCSPISGHRSVSWYQQTPGQGLQFLFEYFSETQRNKGNFPGRFSGRQFSNSRSEMNVSTLELGDSALYLCASSFQGGNTIYFGEGSWLTVV.

The chain links TRBV10-3 to TRBJ2-2; tentative D call: TRBD2 (5 bases). Looked up from germline, CDR1 is ENHRY and CDR2 is SYGVKD. V lost 7 bases and J lost 3, with 12 bases in between. The CDR3 is 14 residues long. In DNA, the CDR3 is TGTGCCATCAATCGAGGACTGGACACCGGGGAGCTGTTTTTT. This encodes CAINRGLDTGELFF.

V usage is TRBV7-9 and J usage is TRBJ2-7; no clear D gene. Germline CDR1 SEHNR, CDR2 FQNEAQ (reference sequence). V was clipped by 5 bases and J by 6 bases, with 11 bases between them. This CDR3 comprises 12 residues. The chain's CDR3 is CASSRPQSEQYF. The DNA for the CDR3 is TGTGCCAGCAGCCGACCCCAATCCGAGCAGTACTTC.

The chain recombines TRBV11-1 with TRBJ2-3; 10 nucleotides align to TRBD2. Germline V gives CDR1 SGHAT, CDR2 FQDESV (reference sequence). The CDR3 runs 16 residues. The J segment lost 5 bases and the V segment lost 2 bases, leaving 7 bases of the junction unmatched. The CDR3 reads CASSLLAAGGVDTQYF. The CDR3 DNA is TGTGCCAGCAGCTTATTGGCAGCGGGAGGGGTAGATACGCAGTATTTT.